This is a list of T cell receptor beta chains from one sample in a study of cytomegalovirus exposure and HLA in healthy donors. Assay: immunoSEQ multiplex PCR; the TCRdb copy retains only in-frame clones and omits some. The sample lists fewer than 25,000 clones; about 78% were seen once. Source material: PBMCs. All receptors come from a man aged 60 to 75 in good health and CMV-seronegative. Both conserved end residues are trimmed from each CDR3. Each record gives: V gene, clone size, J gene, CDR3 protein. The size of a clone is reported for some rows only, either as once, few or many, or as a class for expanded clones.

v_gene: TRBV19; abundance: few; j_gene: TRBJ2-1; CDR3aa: ASSIAGQGSSEQF
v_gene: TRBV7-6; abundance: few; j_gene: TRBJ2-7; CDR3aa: ASSFGQGRMYEQY
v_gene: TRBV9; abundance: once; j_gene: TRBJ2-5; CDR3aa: ASSAGLRKETQY
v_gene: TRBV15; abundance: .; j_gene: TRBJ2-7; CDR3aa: ATSSRLSNTYEQY
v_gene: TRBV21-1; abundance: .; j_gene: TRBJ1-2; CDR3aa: ASSTIGVPAGDYGYT
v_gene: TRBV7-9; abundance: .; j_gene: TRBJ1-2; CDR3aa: ASSSGTFYGYT
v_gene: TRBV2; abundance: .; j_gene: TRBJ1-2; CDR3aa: ASSESDTLSYGYT
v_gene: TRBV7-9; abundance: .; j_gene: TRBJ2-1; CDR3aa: ASSSLRGDYNEQF
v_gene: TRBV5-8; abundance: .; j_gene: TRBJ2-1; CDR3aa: ASSLVRNSGFNEQF
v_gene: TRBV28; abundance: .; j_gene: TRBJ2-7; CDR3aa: ASSLCSRT
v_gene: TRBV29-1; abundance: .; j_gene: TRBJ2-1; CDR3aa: SVEDRIGTAYNEQF
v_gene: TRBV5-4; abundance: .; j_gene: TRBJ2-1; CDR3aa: ASSASLAGGPREQF
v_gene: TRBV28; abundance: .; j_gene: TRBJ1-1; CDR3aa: ASSLPGLAGVVAEAF
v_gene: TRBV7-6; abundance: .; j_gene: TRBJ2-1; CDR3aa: ASSLERLGNEQF
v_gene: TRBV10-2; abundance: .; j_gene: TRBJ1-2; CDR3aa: ASIPGGGAGYT
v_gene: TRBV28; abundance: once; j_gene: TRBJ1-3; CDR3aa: ASREQTGTRSGNTIY
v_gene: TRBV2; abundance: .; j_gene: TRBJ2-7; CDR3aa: ASSETRLLYEQY
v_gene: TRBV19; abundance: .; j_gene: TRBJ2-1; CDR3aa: ASSPLGTGEQF
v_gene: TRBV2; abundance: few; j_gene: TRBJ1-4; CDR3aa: ASSTTRGAEKLF
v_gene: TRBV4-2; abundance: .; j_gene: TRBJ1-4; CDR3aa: ASSQLSEKLF
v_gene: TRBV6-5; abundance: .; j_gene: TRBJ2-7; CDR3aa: ASSLGTPTYEQY
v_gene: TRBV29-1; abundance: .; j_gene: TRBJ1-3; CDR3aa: SVGLRGSPIY
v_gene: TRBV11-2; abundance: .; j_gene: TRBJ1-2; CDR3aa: ASRGSAGFIDYGYT
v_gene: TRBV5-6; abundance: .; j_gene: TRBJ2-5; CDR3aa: ATSPRFSGSIRTQY
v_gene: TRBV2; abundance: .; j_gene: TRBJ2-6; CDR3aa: ASSDFRDSSPN
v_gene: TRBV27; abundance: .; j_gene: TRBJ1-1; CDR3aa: ASRGRTGNTEAF
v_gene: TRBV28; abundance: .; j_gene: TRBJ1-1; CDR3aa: ASTRITEAF
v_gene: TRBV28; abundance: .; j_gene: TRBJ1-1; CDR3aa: ASSSFRTGPNTEAF
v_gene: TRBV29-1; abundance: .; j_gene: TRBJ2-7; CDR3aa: SVGQRWYEQY
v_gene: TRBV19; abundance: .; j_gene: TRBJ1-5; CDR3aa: ASSIETGLRQPQH
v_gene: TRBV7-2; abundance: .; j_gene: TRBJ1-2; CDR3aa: ASSLVRRSRANGYT
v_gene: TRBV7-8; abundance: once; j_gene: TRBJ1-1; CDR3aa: ASTAGRHTEAF
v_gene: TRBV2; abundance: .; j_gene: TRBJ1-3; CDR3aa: ASSIRGNTIY
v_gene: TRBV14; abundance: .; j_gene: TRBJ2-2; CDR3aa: ASSQDRGLVGTGELF
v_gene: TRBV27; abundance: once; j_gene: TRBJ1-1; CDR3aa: ASSLNLAGPEAF
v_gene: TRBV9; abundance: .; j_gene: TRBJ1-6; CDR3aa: ASRSPGGQSYNSPLH
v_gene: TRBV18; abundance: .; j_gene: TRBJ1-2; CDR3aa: ASSPQDRGYGYT
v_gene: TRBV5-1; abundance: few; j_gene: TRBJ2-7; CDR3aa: ASSLAGGTPYEQY
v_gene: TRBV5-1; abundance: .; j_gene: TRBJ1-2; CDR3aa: ASSLGQGFGYT
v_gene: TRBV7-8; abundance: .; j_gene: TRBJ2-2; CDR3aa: ASSLLGGGYTGELF
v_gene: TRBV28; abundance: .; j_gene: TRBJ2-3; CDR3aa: ASSRTDRADTQY
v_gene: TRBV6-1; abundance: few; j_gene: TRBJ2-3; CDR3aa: ASRLDTDTQY
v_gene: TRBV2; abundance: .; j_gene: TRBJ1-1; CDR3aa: ATRQNMNTEAF
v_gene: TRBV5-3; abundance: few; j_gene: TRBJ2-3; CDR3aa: ASGLAGPRTQY
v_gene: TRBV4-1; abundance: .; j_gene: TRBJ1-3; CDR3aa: ASSSGGNSGNTIY
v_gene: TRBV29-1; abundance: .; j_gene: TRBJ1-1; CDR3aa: SGRKTDRDGEAF
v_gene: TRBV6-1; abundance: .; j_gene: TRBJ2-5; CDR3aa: ATVSGADQETQY
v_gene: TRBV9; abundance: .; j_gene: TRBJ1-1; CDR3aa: ASSVAQSTEAF
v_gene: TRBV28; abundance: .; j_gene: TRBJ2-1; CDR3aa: ASNAGTSAHNEQF
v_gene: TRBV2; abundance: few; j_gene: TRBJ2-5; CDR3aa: ASRRLAAGETQY
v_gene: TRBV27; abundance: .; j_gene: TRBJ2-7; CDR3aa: ARSLSGGTGRYEQY
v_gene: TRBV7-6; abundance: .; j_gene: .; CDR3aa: ASSLGPVSEQY
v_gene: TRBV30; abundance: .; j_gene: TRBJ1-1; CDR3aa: AWRRGTNEAF